Below, 22 T cell receptor beta chains from the same sample are listed, as sequenced in a study of T cells after posttransplantation cyclophosphamide. The assay was immunoSEQ multiplex PCR, and TCRdb's table has in-frame clones only and misses some. The sample shows more than 30,000 clones, none of them appearing just once. Sequenced material: PBMCs. The receptors were gathered from a girl under 18 in good health, CMV-negative, and a related stem cell transplant donor.

This clone has a count of ten or more. The genes are TRBV18 and TRBJ2-7; 7 bases match TRBD2. Trimming at V came to 2 bases and at J to 4 bases, leaving 5 bases not matched to a gene. The germline gives CDR1 KGHSH, CDR2 LQKENI. CDR3 length: 14 amino acids. The CDR3 DNA reads as TGTGCCAGCTCACCAGGGACGGGAGGTTACGAGCAGTACTTC. This encodes CASSPGTGGYEQYF.

This clone was seen many times. This chain uses TRBV4-1 with TRBJ2-2; 7 bases are shared with TRBD2. Germline V gene lookup returns CDR1 MGHRA and CDR2 YSYEKL. CDR3 length equals 17 residues. V was pared by 0 bases and J by 2 bases, with 6 bases of the junction left unmatched. The CDR3 region has the DNA TGCGCCAGCAGCCAAGACGTGGGGAGGGCAAACACCGGGGAGCTGTTTTTT. Its translation is CASSQDVGRANTGELFF.

This clone was observed many times. The chain combines TRBV11-2 with TRBJ1-3; 7 positions match TRBD1. Per germline, CDR1 SGHAT and CDR2 FQNNGV. Trimming took 1 base from V and 0 from J; bases not matched to a gene: 3. The CDR3 spans 16 residues. CDR3 in DNA: TGTGCCAGCAGCTTAGGACAGGGTAGCTCTGGAAACACCATATATTTT. It encodes CASSLGQGSSGNTIYF.

This clone has a count of ten or more. The rearrangement joins TRBV28 to TRBJ2-7; 7 bases map to TRBD2. The CDR3 runs to 15 residues. CDR1 is MDHEN and CDR2 is SYDVKM in the germline V gene. V shed 4 bases, J shed 9 bases, and the junction held 15 bases outside the gene matches. The CDR3 sequence: CASSYFVGGVIVQYF. CDR3 DNA: TGTGCCAGCAGTTATTTTGTGGGGGGGGTTATTGTGCAGTACTTC.

There are many counts of this clone. The chain joins TRBV19 to TRBJ1-5; maybe TRBD1 (5 bases). The CDR3 has 15 amino acids. CDR1 is LNHDA, CDR2 SQIVND, per germline (reference sequence). Trimming removed 1 base at V and 2 bases at J, with 9 bases between. CDR3 loop: CASSIAGLGNQPQHF. The CDR3, as DNA: TGTGCCAGTAGTATAGCAGGGCTAGGCAATCAGCCCCAGCATTTT.

This clone was seen a handful of times. This sequence joins TRBV7-9 and TRBJ2-5; TRBD2 agrees at 7 bases. From germline, CDR1 is SEHNR and CDR2 FQNEAQ (reference sequence). CDR3 size: 18 residues. V gave up 5 bases and J gave up 1 base; unmatched junction bases: 16. For the CDR3, the DNA is TGTGCCAGCAGCCCCCCAGTAGGGACTACCTTCCCCCAAGAGACCCAGTACTTC. Translated, it gives CASSPPVGTTFPQETQYF. Full variable domain (missing parts from reference TRBV7-9 and TRBJ2-5): DTGVSQNPRHKITKRGQNVTFRCDPISEHNRLYWYRQTLGQGPEFLTYFQNEAQLEKSRLLSDRFSAERPKGSFSTLEIQRTEQGDSAMYLCASSPPVGTTFPQETQYFGPGTRLLVL.

This clone was observed at least ten times. For the CDR3, the DNA is TGTGCCAGCAGCTTGGGGGGGAGCTACGAGCAGTACTTC. Its translation: CASSLGGSYEQYF. The genes are TRBV13 and TRBJ2-7; the match to TRBD2 covers 7 bases. The V gene end was trimmed by 3 bases and the J gene end by 3 bases; junction bases not matched to a gene: 2. This CDR3 is built from 13 residues. Germline values: CDR1 PRHDT, CDR2 FYEKMQ (reference sequence).

This clone was recorded at least ten times. The chain uses TRBV5-4 and TRBJ2-7; 13 positions agree with TRBD2. Trimming removed 4 bases from V and 7 bases from J; junction bases left unmatched: 8. Germline assignment: CDR1 SGHNT and CDR2 YYREEE (reference sequence). This CDR3 is 15 amino acids long. The CDR3 sequence is CASSPGTSGVVEQYF. The CDR3 bases are TGTGCCAGCAGCCCAGGGACTAGCGGGGTTGTAGAGCAGTACTTC.

This clone was recorded at least ten times. V usage is TRBV4-1 and J usage is TRBJ2-2, with D tentatively TRBD2 (6 bases). Germline CDR1 and CDR2: MGHRA and YSYEKL. The length of the CDR3 is 17 residues. V lost 3 bases, J lost 1 base, and 15 bases lay in between. The DNA of the CDR3 is TGCGCCAGCAGCCACCGGGTCGGCGGGGTGAACACCGGGGAGCTGTTTTTT. Translating it yields CASSHRVGGVNTGELFF.

The chain has TRBV15 and TRBJ1-5; perhaps TRBD1 as D (5 bases). Germline V gene data show CDR1 as LNHNV and CDR2 as YYDKDF (reference sequence). With 3 bases removed from V and 5 bases from J, the gap between germline ends came to 17 bases. The CDR3 has 16 amino acids. CDR3 in amino acids: CATSRRGPSPDQPQHF. The CDR3 DNA is TGTGCCACCAGCAGGCGGGGACCCTCCCCCGATCAGCCCCAGCATTTT. Variable domain in full (rest from reference TRBV15 and TRBJ1-5): DAMVIQNPRYQVTQFGKPVTLSCSQTLNHNVMYWYQQKSSQAPKLLFHYYDKDFNNEADTPDNFQSRRPNTSFCFLDIRSPGLGDTAMYLCATSRRGPSPDQPQHFGDGTRLSIL.

In its sample, this clone was seen a few times. V usage is TRBV27 and J usage is TRBJ2-1, with 13 positions matching TRBD2. After removal of 4 bases from V and 5 bases from J, the junction contained 2 bases not matched to a gene. Germline assignment: CDR1 MNHEY and CDR2 SMNVEV (reference sequence). The CDR3 extends over 15 amino acids. The CDR3, as DNA: TGTGCCAGCAGTTGGGGGACTAGCGGGGACAATGAGCAGTTCTTC. It encodes CASSWGTSGDNEQFF.

The chain's CDR3 is CASTSTSGGATDTQYF. As DNA, the CDR3 is TGTGCCAGCACCTCCACTAGCGGGGGGGCCACAGATACGCAGTATTTT. The rearrangement joins TRBV25-1 to TRBJ2-3; 13 positions match TRBD2. Germline CDR1 and CDR2: MGHDK and SYGVNS. Trimming removed 7 bases from V and 2 bases from J; junction bases left unmatched: 6. There are 16 residues in the CDR3.

The chain links TRBV5-1 to TRBJ1-1; D uncertain. This CDR3 contains 14 residues. Looked up from germline, CDR1 is SGHRS and CDR2 is YFSETQ. Deletions cut 0 bases from V and 5 bases from J, with 11 bases between. CDR3 amino acids: CASSLEPGYTEAFF. The CDR3 DNA reads as TGCGCCAGCAGCTTGGAGCCGGGGTATACTGAAGCTTTCTTT. Looking up the rest from reference TRBV5-1 and TRBJ1-1 gives the full variable domain: KAGVTQTPRYLIKTRGQQVTLSCSPISGHRSVSWYQQTPGQGLQFLFEYFSETQRNKGNFPGRFSGRQFSNSRSEMNVSTLELGDSALYLCASSLEPGYTEAFFGQGTRLTVV.

This clone has a handful of counts. This sequence joins TRBV9 and TRBJ2-1; 9 bases are a match to TRBD2. With 2 bases clipped from V and 6 bases from J, the junction kept 0 bases outside the gene matches. Germline V gene data show CDR1 as SGDLS and CDR2 as YYNGEE. The CDR3 length is 13 residues. The CDR3 sequence is CASSVRGGNEQFF. The CDR3 region has the DNA TGTGCCAGCAGCGTGCGGGGGGGCAATGAGCAGTTCTTC. Variable domain in full (rest from reference TRBV9 and TRBJ2-1): DSGVTQTPKHLITATGQRVTLRCSPRSGDLSVYWYQQSLDQGLQFLIQYYNGEERAKGNILERFSAQQFPDLHSELNLSSLELGDSALYFCASSVRGGNEQFFGPGTRLTVL.

The CDR3 DNA reads as TGTGCCAGCAGTTTACCAGGACAGGACTATGGCTACACCTTC. Its protein is CASSLPGQDYGYTF. The V call is TRBV28, the J call TRBJ1-2; 7 bases fit TRBD1. V dropped 2 bases and J dropped 3; count of bases not matched to a gene: 3. This CDR3 region has 14 residues. Germline CDR1 and CDR2: MDHEN and SYDVKM.

This clone was counted many times. The gene calls are TRBV6-5 and TRBJ2-7, with 10 nucleotides matching TRBD1. V gave up 8 bases and J gave up 4 bases; unmatched junction bases: 5. Germline loops: CDR1 MNHEY, CDR2 SVGAGI. This CDR3 contains 13 residues. This CDR3 is CASSRDRGYEQYF. The CDR3 DNA is TGTGCCAGCTCGAGGGACAGGGGATACGAGCAGTACTTC.

The rearrangement uses TRBV23-1 and TRBJ2-5; tentative D call: TRBD1 (6 bases). The J call may be faulty, since TRBJ2-7 better matches the DNA end. Being an ORF, TRBV23-1 has a function that is uncertain. The length of the CDR3 is 15 residues. The CDR3 reads CASKPTGYETYEQYF. The CDR3 DNA sequence: TGCGCCAGCAAACCGACAGGTTACGAAACCTACGAGCAGTACTTC.

This clone was recorded many times. This chain connects TRBV5-6 to TRBJ1-5; no clear D gene. V was pared by 0 bases and J by 0 bases, with 7 bases between. CDR3 size: 15 residues. Germline V gene sequence: CDR1 SGHDT, CDR2 YYEEEE. As DNA, the CDR3 is TGTGCCAGCAGCTTGGGCCGGGTTAGCAATCAGCCCCAGCATTTT. Its translation is CASSLGRVSNQPQHF.

The chain recombines TRBV29-1 with TRBJ2-1; TRBD2 matches at 9 bases. J lost 4 bases, V lost 6 bases, and 7 bases had no gene match. The germline gives CDR1 SQVTM, CDR2 ANQGSEA. The CDR3 runs 14 residues. The CDR3, as DNA: TGCAGCGTCCTAGCGGGGTCCCTGTACAATGAGCAGTTCTTC. Amino acids: CSVLAGSLYNEQFF.

This clone showed up many times. The chain recombines TRBV11-1 with TRBJ2-3, with 8 bases lining up with TRBD1. V trimming: 6 bases; J trimming: 0 bases; junction bases outside the gene matches: 5. The CDR3 has 15 amino acids. Germline lookup yields CDR1 SGHAT and CDR2 FQDESV (reference sequence). As DNA, the CDR3 is TGTGCCAGCAGTGGAGGACAGGGTAGCACAGATACGCAGTATTTT. Protein: CASSGGQGSTDTQYF.

This clone was recorded a few times. The chain recombines TRBV5-1 with TRBJ2-3, with TRBD2 matching 8 bases. Germline V gene sequence: CDR1 SGHRS, CDR2 YFSETQ. This CDR3 comprises 15 residues. The CDR3 protein is CASSSRGVQQDTQYF. The CDR3 DNA sequence: TGCGCTAGCTCCTCGCGGGGGGTACAACAAGATACGCAGTATTTT.

The table lists this clone with a few counts. The chain is built from TRBV7-3 and TRBJ2-5; D is perhaps TRBD2 (6 bases). Trimming cost V 3 bases and J 6 bases, with 17 bases left between them. Germline V gene sequence: CDR1 SGHTA, CDR2 FQGTGA. There are 15 residues in the CDR3. CDR3: CASSFRGGAVQTQYF. In DNA, the CDR3 is TGTGCCAGCAGCTTCAGAGGAGGGGCGGTACAGACCCAGTACTTC.